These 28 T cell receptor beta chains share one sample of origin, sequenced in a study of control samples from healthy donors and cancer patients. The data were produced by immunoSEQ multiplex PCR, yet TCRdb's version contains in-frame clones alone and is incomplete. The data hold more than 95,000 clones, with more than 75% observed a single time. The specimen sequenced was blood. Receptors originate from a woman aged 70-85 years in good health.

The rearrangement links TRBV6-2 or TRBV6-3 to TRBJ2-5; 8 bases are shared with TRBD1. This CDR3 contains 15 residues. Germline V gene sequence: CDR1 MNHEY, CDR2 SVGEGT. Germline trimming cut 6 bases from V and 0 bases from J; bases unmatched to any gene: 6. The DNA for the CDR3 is TGTGCCAGCAGCCTCCGGACAGGGAACCAAGAGACCCAGTACTTC. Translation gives CASSLRTGNQETQYF.

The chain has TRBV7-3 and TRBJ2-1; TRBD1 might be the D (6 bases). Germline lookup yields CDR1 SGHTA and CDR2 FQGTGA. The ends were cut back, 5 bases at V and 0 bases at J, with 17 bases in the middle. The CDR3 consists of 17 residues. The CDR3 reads CASSAQGRGSSYNEQFF. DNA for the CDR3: TGTGCCAGCAGCGCCCAGGGAAGGGGGAGCTCCTACAATGAGCAGTTCTTC.

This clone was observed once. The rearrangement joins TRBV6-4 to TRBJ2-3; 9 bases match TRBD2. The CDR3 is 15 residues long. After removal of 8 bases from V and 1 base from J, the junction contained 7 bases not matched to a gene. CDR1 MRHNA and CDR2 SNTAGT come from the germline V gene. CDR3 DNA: TGTGCCAGCGCCAGCGTAGCGGGGGGCACAGATACGCAGTATTTT. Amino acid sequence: CASASVAGGTDTQYF.

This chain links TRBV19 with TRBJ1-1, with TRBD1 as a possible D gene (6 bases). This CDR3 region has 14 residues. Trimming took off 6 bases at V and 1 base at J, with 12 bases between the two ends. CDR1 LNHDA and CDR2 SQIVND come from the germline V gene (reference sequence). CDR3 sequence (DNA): TGTGCCAGTAGATGGGGGGCCGGGAACACTGAAGCTTTCTTT. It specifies CASRWGAGNTEAFF.

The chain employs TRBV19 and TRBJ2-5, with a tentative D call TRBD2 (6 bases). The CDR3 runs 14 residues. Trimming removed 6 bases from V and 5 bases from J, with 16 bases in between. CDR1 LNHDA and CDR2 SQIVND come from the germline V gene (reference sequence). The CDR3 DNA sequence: TGTGCCAGTAGCCCTCGCGCAGGGAGGGAGACCCAGTACTTC. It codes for CASSPRAGRETQYF.

The CDR3 coding sequence is TGTGCCAGCAGCCAAGAGCCCGGGGAGCTGTTTTTT. Protein product: CASSQEPGELFF. This chain joins TRBV9 and TRBJ2-2, with unresolved D. The length of the CDR3 is 12 residues. Trimming took off 4 bases at V and 6 bases at J, with 7 bases between the two ends. Germline CDR1 reads SGDLS; CDR2 reads YYNGEE.

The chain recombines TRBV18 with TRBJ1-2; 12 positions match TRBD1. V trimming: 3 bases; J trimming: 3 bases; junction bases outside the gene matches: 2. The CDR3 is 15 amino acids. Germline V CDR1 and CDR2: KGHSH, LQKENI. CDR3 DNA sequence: TGTGCCAGCTCACCTGGGACAGGGGGCGACTATGGCTACACCTTC. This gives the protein CASSPGTGGDYGYTF.

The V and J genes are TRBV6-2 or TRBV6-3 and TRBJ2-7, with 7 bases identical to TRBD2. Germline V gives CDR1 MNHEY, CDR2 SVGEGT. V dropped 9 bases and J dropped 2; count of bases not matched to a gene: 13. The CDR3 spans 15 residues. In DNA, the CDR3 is TGTGCCAGTAGTGTTCCGGGGGGTGATCCCTACGAGCAGTACTTC. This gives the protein CASSVPGGDPYEQYF.

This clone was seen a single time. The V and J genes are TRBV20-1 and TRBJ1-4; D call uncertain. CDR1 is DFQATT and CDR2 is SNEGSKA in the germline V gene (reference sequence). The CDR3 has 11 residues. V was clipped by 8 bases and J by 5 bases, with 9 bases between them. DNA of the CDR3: TGCAGTTCAGGAGGAAATGAAAAACTGTTTTTT. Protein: CSSGGNEKLFF.

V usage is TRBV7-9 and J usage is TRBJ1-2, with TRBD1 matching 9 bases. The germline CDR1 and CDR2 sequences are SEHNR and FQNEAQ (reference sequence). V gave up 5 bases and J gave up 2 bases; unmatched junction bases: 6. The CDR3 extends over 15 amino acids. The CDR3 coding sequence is TGTGCCAGCAGCCTTGGGACAGGGAGAAACTATGGCTACACCTTC. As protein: CASSLGTGRNYGYTF.

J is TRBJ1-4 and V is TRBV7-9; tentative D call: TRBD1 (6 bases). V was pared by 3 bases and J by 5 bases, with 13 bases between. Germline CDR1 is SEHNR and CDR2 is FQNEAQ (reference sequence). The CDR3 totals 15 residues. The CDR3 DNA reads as TGTGCCAGCAGCTTGGGGGCAGTATCGAATGAAAAACTGTTTTTT. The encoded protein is CASSLGAVSNEKLFF.

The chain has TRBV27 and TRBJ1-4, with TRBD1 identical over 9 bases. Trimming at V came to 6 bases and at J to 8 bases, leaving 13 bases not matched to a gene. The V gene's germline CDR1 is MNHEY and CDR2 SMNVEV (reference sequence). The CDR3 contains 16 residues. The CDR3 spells CASSLTPGTGLEKLFF. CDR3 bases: TGTGCCAGCAGCCTTACGCCCGGGACAGGGTTGGAAAAACTGTTTTTT.

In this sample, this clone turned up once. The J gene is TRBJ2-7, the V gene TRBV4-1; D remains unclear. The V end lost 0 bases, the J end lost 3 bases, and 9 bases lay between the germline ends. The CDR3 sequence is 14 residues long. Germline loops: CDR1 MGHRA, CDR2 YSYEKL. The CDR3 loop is CASSQEPRSYEQYF. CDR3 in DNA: TGCGCCAGCAGCCAAGAGCCCAGGAGCTACGAGCAGTACTTC.

The CDR3 DNA reads as TGTGCCACCAGCCCAGGGCAGGGACCTGGAAACACCATATATTTT. Amino acids: CATSPGQGPGNTIYF. V and J are TRBV15 and TRBJ1-3, with D possibly TRBD1 on 5 matching bases. Germline CDR1 and CDR2: LNHNV and YYDKDF (reference sequence). This CDR3 comprises 15 residues. Trimming removed 5 bases from V and 2 bases from J, with 13 bases in between. Drawing the rest from reference TRBV15 and TRBJ1-3, the complete variable domain is DAMVIQNPRYQVTQFGKPVTLSCSQTLNHNVMYWYQQKSSQAPKLLFHYYDKDFNNEADTPDNFQSRRPNTSFCFLDIRSPGLGDTAMYLCATSPGQGPGNTIYFGEGSWLTVV.

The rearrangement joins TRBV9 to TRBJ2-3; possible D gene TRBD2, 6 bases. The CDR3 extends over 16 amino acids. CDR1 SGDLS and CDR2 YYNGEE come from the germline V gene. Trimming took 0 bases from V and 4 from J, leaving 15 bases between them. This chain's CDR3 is CASSVEAGSSADTQYF. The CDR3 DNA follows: TGTGCCAGCAGCGTAGAGGCGGGGTCTAGCGCAGATACGCAGTATTTT.

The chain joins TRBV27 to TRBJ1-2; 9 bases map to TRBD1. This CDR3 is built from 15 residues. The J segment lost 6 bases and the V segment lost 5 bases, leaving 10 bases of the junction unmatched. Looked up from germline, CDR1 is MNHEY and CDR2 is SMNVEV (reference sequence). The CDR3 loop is CASSPPGTGRHGYTF. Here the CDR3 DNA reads TGTGCCAGCAGTCCACCCGGGACAGGGAGGCATGGCTACACCTTC.

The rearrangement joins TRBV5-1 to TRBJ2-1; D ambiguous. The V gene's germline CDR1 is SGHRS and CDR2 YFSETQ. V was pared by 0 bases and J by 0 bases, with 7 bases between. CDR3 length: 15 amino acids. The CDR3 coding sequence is TGCGCCAGCAGCTTGGACAGCAACTCCTACAATGAGCAGTTCTTC. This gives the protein CASSLDSNSYNEQFF.

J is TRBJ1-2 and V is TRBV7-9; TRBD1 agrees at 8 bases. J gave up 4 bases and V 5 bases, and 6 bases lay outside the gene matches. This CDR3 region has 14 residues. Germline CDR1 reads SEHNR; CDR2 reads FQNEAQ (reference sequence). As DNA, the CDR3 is TGTGCCAGCAGCGCCGGGACAGGTACCTATGGCTACACCTTC. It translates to CASSAGTGTYGYTF.

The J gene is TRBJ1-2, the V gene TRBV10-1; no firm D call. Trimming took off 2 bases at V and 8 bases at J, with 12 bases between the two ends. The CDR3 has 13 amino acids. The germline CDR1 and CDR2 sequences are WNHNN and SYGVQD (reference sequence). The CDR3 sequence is CASSESPRAGYTF. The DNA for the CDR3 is TGCGCCAGCAGTGAGAGTCCGAGAGCGGGCTACACCTTC.

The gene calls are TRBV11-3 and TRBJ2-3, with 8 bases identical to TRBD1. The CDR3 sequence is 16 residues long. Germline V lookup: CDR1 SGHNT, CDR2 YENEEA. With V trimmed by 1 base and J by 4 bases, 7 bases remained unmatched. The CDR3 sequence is CASSLASTGEADTQYF. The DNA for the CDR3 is TGTGCCAGCAGCTTAGCCTCGACAGGGGAGGCAGATACGCAGTATTTT.

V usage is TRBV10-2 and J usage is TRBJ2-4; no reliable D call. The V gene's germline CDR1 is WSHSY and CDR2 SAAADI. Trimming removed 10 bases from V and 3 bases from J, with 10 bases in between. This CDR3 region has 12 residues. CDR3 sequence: CATSGVKNIQYF. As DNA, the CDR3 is TGCGCCACTTCGGGTGTCAAAAACATTCAGTACTTC.

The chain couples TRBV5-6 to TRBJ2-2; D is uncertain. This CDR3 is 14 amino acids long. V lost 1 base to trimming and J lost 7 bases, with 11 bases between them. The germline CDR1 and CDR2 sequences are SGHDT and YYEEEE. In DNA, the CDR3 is TGTGCCAGCAGCTTGACCCTATTTGACGGGGAGCTGTTTTTT. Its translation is CASSLTLFDGELFF.

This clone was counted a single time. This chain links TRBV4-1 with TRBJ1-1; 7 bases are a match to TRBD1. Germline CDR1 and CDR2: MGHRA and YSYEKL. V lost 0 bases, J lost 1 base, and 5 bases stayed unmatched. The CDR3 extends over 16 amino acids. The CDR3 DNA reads TGCGCCAGCAGCCAAGAGCAGGGGGTATGGAACACTGAAGCTTTCTTT. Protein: CASSQEQGVWNTEAFF.

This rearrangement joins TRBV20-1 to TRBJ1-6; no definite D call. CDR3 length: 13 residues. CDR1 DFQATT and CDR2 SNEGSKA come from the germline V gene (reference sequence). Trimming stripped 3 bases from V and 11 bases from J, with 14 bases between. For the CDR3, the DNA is TGCAGTGCTAGTTTGAGAGCCAGTCCACCCCTCCACTTT. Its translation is CSASLRASPPLHF.

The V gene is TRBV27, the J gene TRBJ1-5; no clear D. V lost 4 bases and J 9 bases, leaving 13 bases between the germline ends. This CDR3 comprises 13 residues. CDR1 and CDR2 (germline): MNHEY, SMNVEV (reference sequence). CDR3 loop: CASSSPPDPPQHF. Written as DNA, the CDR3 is TGTGCCAGCAGTTCCCCCCCCGATCCGCCCCAGCATTTT.

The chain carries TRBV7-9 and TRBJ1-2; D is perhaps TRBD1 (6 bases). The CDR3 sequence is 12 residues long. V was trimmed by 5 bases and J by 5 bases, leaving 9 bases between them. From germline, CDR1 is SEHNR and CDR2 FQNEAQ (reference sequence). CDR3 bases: TGTGCCAGCAGCGCTACAGGGTATGGCTACACCTTC. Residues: CASSATGYGYTF. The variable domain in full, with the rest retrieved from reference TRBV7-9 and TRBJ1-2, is DTGVSQNPRHKITKRGQNVTFRCDPISEHNRLYWYRQTLGQGPEFLTYFQNEAQLEKSRLLSDRFSAERPKGSFSTLEIQRTEQGDSAMYLCASSATGYGYTFGSGTRLTVV.

CDR3 sequence: CASSPEPGREAFF. Here the CDR3 DNA reads TGCGCCAGCAGCCCCGAACCCGGAAGGGAAGCTTTCTTT. The chain employs TRBV5-1 and TRBJ1-1; no clear D gene. The CDR3 totals 13 residues. The germline gives CDR1 SGHRS, CDR2 YFSETQ. V was cut by 4 bases and J by 8 bases, with 15 bases left in between.

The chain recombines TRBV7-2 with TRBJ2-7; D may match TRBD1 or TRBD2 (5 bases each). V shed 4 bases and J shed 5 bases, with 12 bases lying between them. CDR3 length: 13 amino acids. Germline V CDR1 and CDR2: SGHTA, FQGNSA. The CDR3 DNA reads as TGTGCCAGCAGCTGGGGGAGTTGGCACGAGCAGTACTTC. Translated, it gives CASSWGSWHEQYF.